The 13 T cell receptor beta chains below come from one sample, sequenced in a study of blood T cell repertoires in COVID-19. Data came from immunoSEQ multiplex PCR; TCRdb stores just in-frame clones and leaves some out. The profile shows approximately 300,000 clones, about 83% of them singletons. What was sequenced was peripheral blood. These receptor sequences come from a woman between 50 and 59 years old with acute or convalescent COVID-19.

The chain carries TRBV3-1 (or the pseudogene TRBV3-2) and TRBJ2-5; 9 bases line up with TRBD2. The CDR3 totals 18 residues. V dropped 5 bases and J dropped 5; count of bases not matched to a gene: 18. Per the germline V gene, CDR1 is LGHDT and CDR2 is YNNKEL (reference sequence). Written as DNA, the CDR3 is TGTGCCAGCAGCTCAACTTTTCCCCGCGGGAGGGCCTGGGAGACCCAGTACTTC. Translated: CASSSTFPRGRAWETQYF.

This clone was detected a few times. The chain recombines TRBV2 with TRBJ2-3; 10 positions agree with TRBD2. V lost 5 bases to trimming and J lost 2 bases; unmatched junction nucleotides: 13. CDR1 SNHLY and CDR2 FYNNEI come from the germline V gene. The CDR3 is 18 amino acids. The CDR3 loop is CASSPGLGSGRATDTQYF. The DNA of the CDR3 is TGTGCCAGCAGTCCCGGCCTGGGGAGCGGGAGGGCCACAGATACGCAGTATTTT. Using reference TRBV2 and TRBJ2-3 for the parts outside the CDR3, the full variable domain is EPEVTQTPSHQVTQMGQEVILRCVPISNHLYFYWYRQILGQKVEFLVSFYNNEISEKSEIFDDQFSVERPDGSNFTLKIRSTKLEDSAMYFCASSPGLGSGRATDTQYFGPGTRLTVL.

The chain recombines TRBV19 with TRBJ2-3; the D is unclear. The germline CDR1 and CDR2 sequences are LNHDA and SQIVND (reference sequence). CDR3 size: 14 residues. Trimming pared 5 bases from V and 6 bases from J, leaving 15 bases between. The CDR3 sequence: CASSLTPSPDTQYF. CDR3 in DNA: TGTGCCAGTAGTCTAACGCCGTCGCCGGATACGCAGTATTTT.

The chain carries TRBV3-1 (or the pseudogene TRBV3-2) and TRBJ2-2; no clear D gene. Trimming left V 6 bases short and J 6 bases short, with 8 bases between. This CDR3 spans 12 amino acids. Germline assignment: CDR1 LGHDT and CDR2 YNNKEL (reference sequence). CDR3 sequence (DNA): TGTGCCAGCAGGACTCACGCCGGGGAGCTGTTTTTT. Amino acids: CASRTHAGELFF.

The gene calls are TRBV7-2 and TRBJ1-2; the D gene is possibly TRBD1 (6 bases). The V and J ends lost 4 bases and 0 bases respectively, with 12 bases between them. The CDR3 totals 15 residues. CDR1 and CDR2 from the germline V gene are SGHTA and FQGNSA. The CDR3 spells CASSSQGSTNYGYTF. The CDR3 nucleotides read TGTGCCAGCAGCTCTCAGGGGAGTACTAACTATGGCTACACCTTC.

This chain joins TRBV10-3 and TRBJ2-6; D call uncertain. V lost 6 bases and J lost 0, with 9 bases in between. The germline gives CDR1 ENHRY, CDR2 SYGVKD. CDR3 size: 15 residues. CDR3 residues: CAIRDGDSGANVLTF. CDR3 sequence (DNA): TGTGCCATCAGAGACGGAGACTCTGGGGCCAACGTCCTGACTTTC.

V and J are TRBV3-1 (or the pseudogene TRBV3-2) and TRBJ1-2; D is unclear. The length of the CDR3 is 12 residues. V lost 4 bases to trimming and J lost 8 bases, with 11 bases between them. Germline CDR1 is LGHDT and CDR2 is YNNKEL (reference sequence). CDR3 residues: CASSRGEGGYTF. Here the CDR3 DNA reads TGTGCCAGCAGCCGAGGCGAAGGCGGCTACACCTTC.

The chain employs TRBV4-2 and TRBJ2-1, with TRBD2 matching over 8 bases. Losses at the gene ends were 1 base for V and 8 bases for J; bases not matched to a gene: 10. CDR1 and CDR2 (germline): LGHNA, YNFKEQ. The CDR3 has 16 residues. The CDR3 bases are TGTGCCAGCAGCCAAGTAGTAACGGGAGGGCCCCATGAGCAGTTCTTC. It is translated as CASSQVVTGGPHEQFF.

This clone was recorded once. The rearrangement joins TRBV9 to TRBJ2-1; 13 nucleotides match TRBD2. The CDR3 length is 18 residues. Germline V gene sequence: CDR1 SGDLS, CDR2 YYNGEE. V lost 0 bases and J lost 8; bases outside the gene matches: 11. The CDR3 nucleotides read TGTGCCAGCAGCGTAGGTCGGGGGGGACTAGCGGGACGCGATGAGCAGTTCTTC. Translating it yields CASSVGRGGLAGRDEQFF.

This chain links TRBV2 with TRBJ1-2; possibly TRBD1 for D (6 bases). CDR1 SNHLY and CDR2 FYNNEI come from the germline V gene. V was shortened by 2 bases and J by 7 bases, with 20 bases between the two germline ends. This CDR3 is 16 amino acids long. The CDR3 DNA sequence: TGTGCCAGCAGTGAACACCTGTACCGGGACATCGGTGGCTACACCTTC. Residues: CASSEHLYRDIGGYTF.

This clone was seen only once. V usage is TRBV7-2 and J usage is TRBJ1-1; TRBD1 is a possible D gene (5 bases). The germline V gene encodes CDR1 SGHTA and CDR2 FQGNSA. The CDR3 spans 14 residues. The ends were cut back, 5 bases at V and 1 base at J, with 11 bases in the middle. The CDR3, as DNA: TGTGCCAGCAGCGCGGGGGAGGCGAACACTGAAGCTTTCTTT. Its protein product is CASSAGEANTEAFF.

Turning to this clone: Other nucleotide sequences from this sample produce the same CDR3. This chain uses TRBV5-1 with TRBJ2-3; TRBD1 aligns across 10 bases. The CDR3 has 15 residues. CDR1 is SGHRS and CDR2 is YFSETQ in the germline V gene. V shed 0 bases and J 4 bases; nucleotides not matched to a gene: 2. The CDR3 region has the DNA TGCGCCAGCAGCTTGGACGGACAGGGGGCAGATACGCAGTATTTT. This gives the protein CASSLDGQGADTQYF.

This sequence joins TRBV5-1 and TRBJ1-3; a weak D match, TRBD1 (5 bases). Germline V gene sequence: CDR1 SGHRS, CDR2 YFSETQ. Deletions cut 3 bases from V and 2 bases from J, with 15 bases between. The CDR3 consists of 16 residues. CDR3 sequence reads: CASSYTQVDPGNTIYF. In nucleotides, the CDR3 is TGCGCCAGCAGCTACACACAGGTCGACCCTGGAAACACCATATATTTT.